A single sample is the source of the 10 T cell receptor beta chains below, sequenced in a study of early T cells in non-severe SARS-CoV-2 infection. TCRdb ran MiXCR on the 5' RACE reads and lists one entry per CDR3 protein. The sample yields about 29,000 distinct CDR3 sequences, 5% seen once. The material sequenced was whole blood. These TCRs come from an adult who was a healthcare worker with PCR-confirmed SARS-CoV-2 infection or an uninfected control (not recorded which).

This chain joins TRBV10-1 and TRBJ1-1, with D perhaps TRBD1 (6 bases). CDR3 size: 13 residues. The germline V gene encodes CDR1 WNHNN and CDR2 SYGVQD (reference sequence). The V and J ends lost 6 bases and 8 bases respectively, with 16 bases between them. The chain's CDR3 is CASRKDSGTEAFF. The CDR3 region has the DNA TGCGCCAGCAGGAAGGACAGCGGCACCGAAGCTTTCTTT.

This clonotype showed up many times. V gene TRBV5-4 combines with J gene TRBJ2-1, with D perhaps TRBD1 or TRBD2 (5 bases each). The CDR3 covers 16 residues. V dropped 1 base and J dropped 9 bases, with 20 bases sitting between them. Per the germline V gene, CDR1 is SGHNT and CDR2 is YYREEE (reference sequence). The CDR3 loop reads CASSLTWDGYNGEQFF. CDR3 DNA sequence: TGTGCCAGCAGCTTGACCTGGGACGGCTACAATGGTGAGCAGTTCTTC. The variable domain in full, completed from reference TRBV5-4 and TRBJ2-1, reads ETGVTQSPTHLIKTRGQQVTLRCSSQSGHNTVSWYQQALGQGPQFIFQYYREEENGRGNFPPRFSGLQFPNYSSELNVNALELDDSALYLCASSLTWDGYNGEQFFGPGTRLTVL.

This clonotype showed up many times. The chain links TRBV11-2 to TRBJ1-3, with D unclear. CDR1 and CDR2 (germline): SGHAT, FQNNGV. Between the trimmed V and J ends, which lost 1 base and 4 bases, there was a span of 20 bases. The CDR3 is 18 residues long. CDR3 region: CASSLVLYGSRFGNTIYF. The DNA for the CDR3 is TGTGCCAGCAGCTTAGTTCTCTACGGTTCCCGATTCGGAAACACCATATATTTT.

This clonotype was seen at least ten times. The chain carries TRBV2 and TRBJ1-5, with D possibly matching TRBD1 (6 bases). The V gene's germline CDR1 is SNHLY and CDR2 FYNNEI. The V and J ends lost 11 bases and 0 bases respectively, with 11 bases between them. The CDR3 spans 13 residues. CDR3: CAWGAVSNQPQHF. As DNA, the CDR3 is TGTGCCTGGGGGGCGGTTAGCAATCAGCCCCAGCATTTT.

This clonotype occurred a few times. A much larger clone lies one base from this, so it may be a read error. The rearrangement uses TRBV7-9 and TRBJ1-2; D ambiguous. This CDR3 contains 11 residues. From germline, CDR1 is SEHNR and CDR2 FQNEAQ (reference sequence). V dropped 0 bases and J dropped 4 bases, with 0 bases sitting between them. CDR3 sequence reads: CASSLAYGYTF. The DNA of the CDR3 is TGTGCCAGCAGCTTAGCCTATGGCTACACCTTC.

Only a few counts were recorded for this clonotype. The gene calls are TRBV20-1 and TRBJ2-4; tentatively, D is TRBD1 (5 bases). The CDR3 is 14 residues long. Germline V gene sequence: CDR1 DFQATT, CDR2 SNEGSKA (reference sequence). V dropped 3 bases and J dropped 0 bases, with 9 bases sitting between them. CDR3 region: CSARGREAKNIQYF. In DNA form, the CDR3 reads TGCAGTGCTAGGGGCAGGGAAGCCAAAAACATTCAGTACTTC.

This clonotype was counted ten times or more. The CDR3, as DNA: TGTGCCAGCAGCTCGGGAGACTTCCGAGTAAATGAGCAGTTCTTC. As protein: CASSSGDFRVNEQFF. The rearrangement links TRBV5-8 to TRBJ2-1; tentative D call: TRBD2 (6 bases). This CDR3 is 15 amino acids long. In germline, CDR1 is SGHTS, CDR2 YDEGEE. V shed 3 bases and J shed 7 bases, with 17 bases lying between them.

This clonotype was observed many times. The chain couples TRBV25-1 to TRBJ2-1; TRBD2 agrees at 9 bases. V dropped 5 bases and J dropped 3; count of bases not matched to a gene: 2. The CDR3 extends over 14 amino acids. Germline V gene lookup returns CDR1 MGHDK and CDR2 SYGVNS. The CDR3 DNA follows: TGTGCCAGCAGTTCTAGCGGGAACTACAATGAGCAGTTCTTC. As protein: CASSSSGNYNEQFF. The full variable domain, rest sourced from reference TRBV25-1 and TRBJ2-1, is EADIYQTPRYLVIGTGKKITLECSQTMGHDKMYWYQQDPGMELHLIHYSYGVNSTEKGDLSSESTVSRIRTEHFPLTLESARPSHTSQYLCASSSSGNYNEQFFGPGTRLTVL.

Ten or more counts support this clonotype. CDR3 in amino acids: CASSRVGTSGSYEQYF. The CDR3 nucleotides read TGTGCCAGCAGCCGAGTGGGGACTAGCGGATCCTACGAGCAGTACTTC. The chain uses TRBV4-2 and TRBJ2-7, with TRBD2 matching over 11 bases. This CDR3 has 16 residues. Per the germline V gene, CDR1 is LGHNA and CDR2 is YNFKEQ. With V trimmed by 4 bases and J by 1 base, 6 bases remained unmatched.

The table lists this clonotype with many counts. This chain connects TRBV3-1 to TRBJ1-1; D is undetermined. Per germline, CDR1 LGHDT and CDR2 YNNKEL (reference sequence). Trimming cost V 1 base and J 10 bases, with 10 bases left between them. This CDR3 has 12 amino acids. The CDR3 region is CASSQAQIGAFF. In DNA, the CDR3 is TGTGCCAGCAGCCAAGCCCAGATCGGAGCTTTCTTT.